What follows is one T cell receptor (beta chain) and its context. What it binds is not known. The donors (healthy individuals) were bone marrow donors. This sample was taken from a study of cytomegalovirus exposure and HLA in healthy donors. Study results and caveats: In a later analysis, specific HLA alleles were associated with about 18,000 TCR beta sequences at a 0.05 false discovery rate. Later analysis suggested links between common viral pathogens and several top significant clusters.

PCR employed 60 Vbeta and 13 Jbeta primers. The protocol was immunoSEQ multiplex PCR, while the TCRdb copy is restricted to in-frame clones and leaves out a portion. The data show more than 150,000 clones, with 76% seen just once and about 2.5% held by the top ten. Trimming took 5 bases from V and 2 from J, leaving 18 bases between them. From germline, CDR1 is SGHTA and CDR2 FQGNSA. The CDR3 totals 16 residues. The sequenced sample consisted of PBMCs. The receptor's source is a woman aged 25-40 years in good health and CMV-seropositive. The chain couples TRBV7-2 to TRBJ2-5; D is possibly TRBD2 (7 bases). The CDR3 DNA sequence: TGTGCCAGCAGCCCGCTTCGCGGGGGCCCGCAAGAGACCCAGTACTTC. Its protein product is CASSPLRGGPQETQYF. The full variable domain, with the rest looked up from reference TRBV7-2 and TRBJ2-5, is GAGVSQSPSNKVTEKGKDVELRCDPISGHTALYWYRQSLGQGLEFLIYFQGNSAPDKSGLPSDRFSAERTGGSVSTLTIQRTQQEDSAVYLCASSPLRGGPQETQYFGPGTRLLVL.